This TCR beta chain was sequenced in a study of technical replicates of blood from several donors. From germline, CDR1 is LGHNA and CDR2 YSLEER. CDR3 length: 14 amino acids. V was shortened by 4 bases and J by 8 bases, with 15 bases between the two germline ends. Sequenced by immunoSEQ multiplex PCR; TCRdb stores in-frame clones only, minus some. The sample has about 73,000 clones; 90% are singletons. Sequencing input: PBMCs. The receptor was derived from a human donor in good health. Some clones in this sample may be carry-over from other donors' samples. The V and J genes are TRBV4-3 and TRBJ2-1; D gene uncertain. CDR3 DNA sequence: TGCGCCAGCAGCCTAAGTCTAGATCTCGATGAGCAGTTCTTC. It specifies CASSLSLDLDEQFF.